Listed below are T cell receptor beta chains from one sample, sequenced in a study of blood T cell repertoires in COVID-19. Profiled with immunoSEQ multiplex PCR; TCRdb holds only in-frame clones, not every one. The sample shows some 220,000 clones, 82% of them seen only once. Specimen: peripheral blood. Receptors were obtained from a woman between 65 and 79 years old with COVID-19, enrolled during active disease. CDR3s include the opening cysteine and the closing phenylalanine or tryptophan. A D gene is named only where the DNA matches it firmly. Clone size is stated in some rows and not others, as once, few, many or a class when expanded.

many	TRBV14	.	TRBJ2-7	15	TGTGCCAGCAGCCAAGGGGGACTGACTAGACTCGAGCAGTACTTC	CASSQGGLTRLEQYF
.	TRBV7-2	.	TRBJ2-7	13	TGTGCCAGCAGCTTGTCAGGGCGGTACGAGCAGTACTTC	CASSLSGRYEQYF
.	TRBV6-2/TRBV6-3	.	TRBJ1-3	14	TGTGCCAGCAGTTACGAGGGATCTGGAAACACCATATATTTT	CASSYEGSGNTIYF
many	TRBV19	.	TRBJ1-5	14	TGTGCCAGTAGTATAGATCACAGATATCAGCCCCAGCATTTT	CASSIDHRYQPQHF
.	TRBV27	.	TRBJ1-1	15	TGTGCCAGCAGTTTCTTGGACAGAAAGAACACTGAAGCTTTCTTT	CASSFLDRKNTEAFF
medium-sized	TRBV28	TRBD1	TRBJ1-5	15	TGTGCCAGCATATACCGGGACAGGGGAAATCAGCCCCAGCATTTT	CASIYRDRGNQPQHF
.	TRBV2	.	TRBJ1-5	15	TGTGCCAGCGCCCGAACAGGAGATAGCAATCAGCCCCAGCATTTT	CASARTGDSNQPQHF
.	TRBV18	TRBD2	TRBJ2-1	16	TGTGCCAGCTCACCGGCAGCGGGAGGGCTGAACAATGAGCAGTTCTTC	CASSPAAGGLNNEQFF
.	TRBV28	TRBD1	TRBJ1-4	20	TGTGCCAGCAGTTTTGAGCCGGGACAGGGGTCGTTTGCAACTAATGAAAAACTGTTTTTT	CASSFEPGQGSFATNEKLFF
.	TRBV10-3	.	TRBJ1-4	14	TGTGCCATCAGGGGAGGAGGCAGCAATGAAAAACTGTTTTTT	CAIRGGGSNEKLFF
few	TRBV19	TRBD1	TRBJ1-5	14	TGTGCCAGTGGAGAGACAGGGGAATGGAAGCCCCAGCATTTT	CASGETGEWKPQHF
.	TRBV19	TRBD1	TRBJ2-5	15	TGTGCCAGTAGCCGGGGGGACAGGGTCACGGAGACCCAGTACTTC	CASSRGDRVTETQYF
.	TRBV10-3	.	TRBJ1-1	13	TGTGCCATCAGTGAGTCAGAGGGAACTGAAGCTTTCTTT	CAISESEGTEAFF
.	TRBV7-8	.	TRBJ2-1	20	TGTGCCAGCAGCTTGGGGGGGGCGGACCGGATCCAGAGCTCCTACAATGAGCAGTTCTTC	CASSLGGADRIQSSYNEQFF
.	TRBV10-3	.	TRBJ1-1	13	TGTGCCATCAGGGGTGCAGTTGACTCTGAAGCTTTCTTT	CAIRGAVDSEAFF
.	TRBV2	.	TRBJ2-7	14	TGTGCCAGCAGGGCAGGAGGGGTTTCCTACGAGCAGTACTTC	CASRAGGVSYEQYF
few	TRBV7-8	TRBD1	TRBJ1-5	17	TGTGCCAGCAGCTTAGCCCCGGACAGGGGGTCCCATCAGCCCCAGCATTTT	CASSLAPDRGSHQPQHF
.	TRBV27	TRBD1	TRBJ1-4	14	TGTGCCAGCAGTTTACAGGGGGACAATGAAAAACTGTTTTTT	CASSLQGDNEKLFF
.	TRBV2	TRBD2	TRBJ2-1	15	TGTGCCAGCAGTGCCGGCAGCGGGAGGTACTATGAGCAGTTCTTC	CASSAGSGRYYEQFF
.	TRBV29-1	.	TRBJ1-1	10	TGCAGCGGAGTTAACACTGAAGCTTTCTTT	CSGVNTEAFF
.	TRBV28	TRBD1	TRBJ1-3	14	TGTGCCAGCAGTGGACAGGGCTCAGGAAACACCATATATTTT	CASSGQGSGNTIYF
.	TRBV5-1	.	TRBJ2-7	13	TGCGCCAGCAGGGTTGAGTTTGTCTACGAGCAGTACTTC	CASRVEFVYEQYF
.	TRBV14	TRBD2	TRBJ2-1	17	TGTGCCAGCAGCCCCTTAGCTCGGGAGGGCTTACGAGGTGAGCAGTTCTTC	CASSPLAREGLRGEQFF
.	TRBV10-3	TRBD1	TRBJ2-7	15	TGTGCCATCAGTGAGGCGGACAGGAAAGGGTACGAGCAGTACTTC	CAISEADRKGYEQYF
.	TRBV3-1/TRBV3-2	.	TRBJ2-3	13	TGTGCCAGCAGCCAAGTGGTGGGAGAACCGCAGTATTTT	CASSQVVGEPQYF
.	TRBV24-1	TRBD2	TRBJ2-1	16	TGTGCCACCAGTTCGGCTAGCGGGAGAATTAAAAATGAGCAGTTCTTC	CATSSASGRIKNEQFF
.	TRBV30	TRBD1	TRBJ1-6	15	TGTGCCTGGAGTGTCCTGGACAGGGGTAATTCACCCCTCCACTTT	CAWSVLDRGNSPLHF
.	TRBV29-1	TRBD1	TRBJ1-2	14	TGCAGCGTTCAACAAAAAGGGACAGGGTTAGGCTACACCTTC	CSVQQKGTGLGYTF
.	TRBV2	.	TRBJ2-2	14	TGTGCCAGCAGTGCGCGGGGTTTGGCTGGGGAGCTGTTTTTT	CASSARGLAGELFF
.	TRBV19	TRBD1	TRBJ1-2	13	TGTGCCAGTACCACCGGACAGGCATATGGCTACACCTTC	CASTTGQAYGYTF
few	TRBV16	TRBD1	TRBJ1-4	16	TGTGCCAGCAGCCAATCCCCCCAGGGGGCTAATGAAAAACTGTTTTTT	CASSQSPQGANEKLFF
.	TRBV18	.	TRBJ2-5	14	TGTGCCAGCTCACCAACAGGGTACCAAGAGACCCAGTACTTC	CASSPTGYQETQYF
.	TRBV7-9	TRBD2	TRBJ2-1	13	TGTGCCAGCAGTCAGACTAGCATTGGTGAGCAGTTCTTC	CASSQTSIGEQFF
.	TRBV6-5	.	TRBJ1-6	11	TGTGCCAGCGGGGAGGCGCGACCCCTCCACTTT	CASGEARPLHF
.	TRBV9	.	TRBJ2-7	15	TGTGCCAGCAGCGTAAATCCCCAGGGTTCCTACGAGCAGTACTTC	CASSVNPQGSYEQYF
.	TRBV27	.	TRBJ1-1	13	TGTGCCAGCAGTTTATATCGGACAGCGCAAGCTTTCTTT	CASSLYRTAQAFF
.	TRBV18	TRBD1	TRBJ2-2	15	TGTGCCAGCTCACCACGTAGACAGGGCGACGGGGAGCTGTTTTTT	CASSPRRQGDGELFF
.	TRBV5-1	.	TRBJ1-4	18	TGCGCCAGCAGCTTGGACACCGGGAGGGGAGATATTAGGGAAAAACTGTTTTTT	CASSLDTGRGDIREKLFF
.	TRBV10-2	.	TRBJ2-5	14	TGCGCCAGCAGTGCAAGGAGTTTCCAAGAGACCCAGTACTTC	CASSARSFQETQYF
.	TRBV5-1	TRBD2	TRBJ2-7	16	TGCGCCAGCAGCTCCCAAGGGGCGGGAGGCCCCTACGAGCAGTACTTC	CASSSQGAGGPYEQYF
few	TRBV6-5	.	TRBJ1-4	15	TGTGCCAGCAGTTATTCAACAGGGAACAATGAAAAACTGTTTTTT	CASSYSTGNNEKLFF
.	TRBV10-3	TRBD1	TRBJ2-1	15	TGTGCCATCAGCCCTGGACAGGGGTCCTACAATGAGCAGTTCTTC	CAISPGQGSYNEQFF
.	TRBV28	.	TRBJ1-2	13	TGTGCCAGCACCCTGGGGAGGGGAAAGGGCTACACCTTC	CASTLGRGKGYTF
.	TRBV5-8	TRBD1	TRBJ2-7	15	TGTGCCAGCAGCTTGGTAGGGACAGGGGTTTACGAGCAGTACTTC	CASSLVGTGVYEQYF
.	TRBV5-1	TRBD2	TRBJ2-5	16	TGCGCCAGCAGCTCCGGAGGACTAGCGGATCAAGAGACCCAGTACTTC	CASSSGGLADQETQYF
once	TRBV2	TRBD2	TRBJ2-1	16	TGTGCCAGCAGTAAAGGACTAGCTAGCTCCTACAATGAGCAGTTCTTC	CASSKGLASSYNEQFF
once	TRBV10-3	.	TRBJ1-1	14	TGTGCCATCAGTGTCGCAGCCCAGGACACTGAAGCTTTCTTT	CAISVAAQDTEAFF